Listed below are T cell receptor beta chains from one sample, sequenced in a study of blood T cell repertoires in COVID-19. Produced via immunoSEQ multiplex PCR; TCRdb's table is partial and in-frame only. The sample holds tens of thousands of clones, around 87% seen once. Material for sequencing was peripheral blood. The origin of the receptors is a human donor in a cohort sampled during active COVID-19. Both conserved end residues are part of each CDR3. A D gene is named only where the DNA matches it firmly. Part of the rows lack a size; the others show once, few, many or a class for expanded clones.

V	D	size	J	CDR3	DNA
TRBV6-1	TRBD1	.	TRBJ1-3	CASSEAQGARNTIYF	TGTGCCAGCAGTGAAGCCCAGGGGGCTAGGAACACCATATATTTT
TRBV15	.	.	TRBJ1-2	CATSRGYGEGYTF	TGTGCCACCAGCAGAGGTTACGGGGAAGGCTACACCTTC
TRBV18	.	.	TRBJ2-7	CASSLSGEQYF	TGTGCCAGCTCGCTCAGCGGGGAGCAGTACTTC
TRBV5-1	.	few	TRBJ1-4	CASSPGRTNEKLFF	TGCGCCAGCAGCCCAGGGAGGACTAATGAAAAACTGTTTTTT
TRBV7-9	.	.	TRBJ1-1	CASSGWGRSTEAFF	TGTGCCAGCAGCGGCTGGGGCAGGTCCACTGAAGCTTTCTTT
TRBV7-2	.	.	TRBJ1-4	CASSLVWGEANEKLFF	TGTGCCAGCAGCTTAGTTTGGGGGGAAGCAAATGAAAAACTGTTTTTT
TRBV28	.	.	TRBJ2-1	CASYSHGNEQFF	TGTGCCAGCTATTCACATGGCAATGAGCAGTTCTTC
TRBV6-5	.	.	TRBJ2-5	CASLSTQETQYF	TGTGCCAGTTTGAGCACCCAAGAGACCCAGTACTTC
TRBV7-9	TRBD1	few	TRBJ2-7	CASRPKTGTGIDEQYF	TGTGCCAGCAGACCAAAAACCGGGACAGGGATTGACGAGCAGTACTTC
TRBV11-3	TRBD1	.	TRBJ2-1	CASSSRGTARGYNEQFF	TGTGCCAGCAGCTCTAGAGGGACAGCCCGAGGGTACAATGAGCAGTTCTTC
TRBV11-2	TRBD1	.	TRBJ1-1	CASSLRDSRSNTEAFF	TGTGCCAGCAGCCTCCGGGACAGTAGAAGTAACACTGAAGCTTTCTTT
TRBV24-1	.	.	TRBJ1-5	CATSEGRNNQPQHF	TGTGCCACCAGTGAAGGGAGAAACAATCAGCCCCAGCATTTT
TRBV27	.	.	TRBJ1-5	CASSYGGGFNQPQHF	TGTGCCAGCAGTTACGGCGGGGGGTTTAATCAGCCCCAGCATTTT
TRBV7-9	TRBD1	.	TRBJ1-6	CASSSVAGGNNSPLHF	TGTGCCAGCAGCTCCGTCGCAGGGGGCAATAATTCACCCCTCCACTTT
TRBV28	.	.	TRBJ2-5	CASSPQGGAGDATQYF	TGTGCCAGCAGTCCCCAGGGGGGAGCGGGAGATGCGACCCAGTACTTC
TRBV6-5	.	.	TRBJ1-1	CASGGGGSNTEAFF	TGTGCCAGCGGAGGGGGGGGCTCGAACACTGAAGCTTTCTTT
TRBV4-1	.	.	TRBJ1-4	CASSQGVRAAVNEKLFF	TGCGCCAGCAGCCAAGGTGTCAGGGCGGCTGTTAATGAAAAACTGTTTTTT
TRBV5-1	.	.	TRBJ2-3	CASSRLVGSTDTQYF	TGCGCCAGCAGCCGACTAGTCGGGAGCACAGATACGCAGTATTTT
TRBV24-1	.	.	TRBJ2-3	CATNQGGWTDTQYF	TGTGCCACCAACCAAGGAGGGTGGACAGATACGCAGTATTTT
TRBV9	.	.	TRBJ1-3	CASSLSPGNTIYF	TGTGCCAGCAGCCTCAGTCCTGGAAACACCATATATTTT
TRBV10-2	TRBD2	few	TRBJ2-2	CATGTSGSDGELFF	TGCGCCACCGGGACTAGCGGAAGTGACGGGGAGCTGTTTTTT
TRBV24-1	TRBD2	.	TRBJ2-3	CATSEFPSGGTDTQYF	TGTGCCACCAGTGAATTCCCTAGCGGAGGCACAGATACGCAGTATTTT
TRBV27	.	.	TRBJ1-1	CASSFSGAANTEAFF	TGTGCCAGCAGTTTTTCAGGGGCCGCAAACACTGAAGCTTTCTTT
TRBV3-1/TRBV3-2	.	.	TRBJ1-5	CASSLSTIRGPQHF	TGTGCCAGCAGCCTGTCTACTATAAGGGGGCCCCAGCATTTT
TRBV2	.	.	TRBJ2-7	CATSRETYEQYF	TGTGCCACTTCCCGGGAAACCTACGAGCAGTACTTC
TRBV5-1	TRBD1	.	TRBJ2-5	CASSGQTQETQYF	TGCGCCAGTTCGGGACAGACCCAAGAGACCCAGTACTTC
TRBV2	.	.	TRBJ1-1	CASSVTEKAFF	TGTGCCAGCAGTGTTACAGAGAAAGCTTTCTTT
TRBV5-1	TRBD2	.	TRBJ2-1	CASIPGTRALGEQFF	TGCGCCAGCATCCCCGGGACTAGAGCCTTGGGTGAGCAGTTCTTC
TRBV2	.	.	TRBJ1-1	CASSVDKNTEAFF	TGTGCCAGCAGTGTGGACAAGAACACTGAAGCTTTCTTT
TRBV6-5	TRBD1	.	TRBJ1-1	CASRGTGGSEAFF	TGTGCCAGCAGGGGTACAGGGGGCAGTGAAGCTTTCTTT
TRBV2	.	.	TRBJ1-1	CASRQAPEAFF	TGTGCCAGCCGTCAGGCACCTGAAGCTTTCTTT
TRBV7-8	TRBD2	.	TRBJ2-2	CASSLRTGGGAGELFF	TGTGCCAGCAGCCTACGGACTGGGGGGGGTGCCGGGGAGCTGTTTTTT
TRBV19	TRBD1	.	TRBJ2-6	CASSFGTGFSGANVLTF	TGTGCGAGTTCTTTTGGGACAGGTTTCTCTGGGGCCAACGTCCTGACTTTC
TRBV9	TRBD2	.	TRBJ2-5	CASSPRTSPETQYF	TGTGCCAGCAGCCCCCGGACTAGTCCGGAGACCCAGTACTTC
TRBV4-2	TRBD2	.	TRBJ2-7	CASSQDGTSGSPYEQYF	TGTGCCAGCAGCCAAGATGGTACTAGCGGGAGCCCCTACGAGCAGTACTTC
TRBV19	.	.	TRBJ1-4	CASSMTVTNEKLFF	TGTGCCAGTAGTATGACAGTAACTAATGAAAAACTGTTTTTT
TRBV6-5	.	.	TRBJ1-1	CASTRHLNTEAFF	TGTGCCAGCACCAGACATTTGAACACTGAAGCTTTCTTT
TRBV19	.	.	TRBJ2-7	CASSMNRVRGEQYF	TGTGCCAGTAGTATGAACAGGGTTAGGGGCGAGCAGTACTTC
TRBV11-2	TRBD1	.	TRBJ1-2	CASSLGGTGNYGYTF	TGTGCCAGCAGCTTAGGCGGGACAGGGAACTATGGCTACACCTTC
TRBV5-1	TRBD1	.	TRBJ1-2	CASSQGQGNTYGYTF	TGCGCCAGCAGCCAAGGACAGGGTAATACCTATGGCTACACCTTC
TRBV28	TRBD1	.	TRBJ2-2	CASSLQGANTGELFF	TGTGCCAGCAGTTTACAGGGGGCGAACACCGGGGAGCTGTTTTTT
TRBV7-3	.	few	TRBJ1-6	CASSLSAGVNSPLHF	TGTGCCAGCAGCTTATCTGCAGGGGTTAATTCACCCCTCCACTTT
TRBV5-1	TRBD2	.	TRBJ2-1	CASSLVSGKGRDEQFF	TGCGCCAGCAGCTTGGTCAGCGGGAAAGGGAGAGATGAGCAGTTCTTC
TRBV6-2/TRBV6-3	.	.	TRBJ2-7	CASSLGREQYF	TGTGCCAGCAGTTTGGGGAGGGAGCAGTACTTC
TRBV28	TRBD1	.	TRBJ1-6	CASRPGGVSYNSPLHF	TGTGCCAGCAGACCAGGGGGCGTCTCCTATAATTCACCCCTCCACTTT
TRBV2	.	few	TRBJ2-7	CASSDRGAVRSYEQYF	TGTGCCAGCAGTGACAGGGGCGCCGTCCGTTCCTACGAGCAGTACTTC
TRBV7-9	.	.	TRBJ2-7	CASSLNTLFEQYF	TGTGCCAGCAGCTTAAACACCCTTTTCGAGCAGTACTTC
TRBV28	TRBD1	.	TRBJ2-6	CASSFTGGKYWFSGANVLTF	TGTGCCAGCAGTTTCACAGGGGGCAAATATTGGTTCTCTGGGGCCAACGTCCTGACTTTC
TRBV7-8	.	.	TRBJ2-1	CASSLEAGTEEEFF	TGTGCCAGCAGCCTAGAGGCGGGCACAGAGGAGGAGTTCTTC
TRBV5-1	.	.	TRBJ1-2	CASSLAKFGSNYGYTF	TGCGCCAGCAGCTTGGCCAAGTTTGGCAGTAACTATGGCTACACCTTC
TRBV12-2	.	.	TRBJ2-6	CASRKRTTVLPGANVLTF	TGTGCAAGTCGCAAGAGAACGACAGTACTCCCCGGGGCCAACGTCCTGACTTTC
TRBV19	TRBD2	.	TRBJ2-1	CASSVGRGSYNEQFF	TGTGCCAGTAGTGTGGGGAGGGGATCCTACAATGAGCAGTTCTTC
TRBV19	TRBD1	once	TRBJ2-2	CASRTGANTGELFF	TGTGCCAGTAGGACAGGGGCGAACACCGGGGAGCTGTTTTTT
TRBV2	.	few	TRBJ2-1	CASSDRTGRDEQFF	TGTGCCAGCAGTGATCGGACAGGGAGGGATGAGCAGTTCTTC
TRBV6-4	TRBD2	.	TRBJ2-7	CASSEGTSGRKQYF	TGTGCCAGCAGTGAAGGGACTAGCGGGAGGAAGCAGTACTTC
TRBV19	TRBD2	.	TRBJ2-7	CASSIEASGSASYEQYF	TGTGCCAGTAGTATAGAAGCTAGCGGGAGCGCATCCTACGAGCAGTACTTC
TRBV2	.	.	TRBJ2-7	CASSRSYEQYF	TGTGCCAGCAGCCGCTCCTACGAGCAGTACTTC
TRBV7-3	.	.	TRBJ2-3	CASGSGDTDTQYF	TGTGCCAGCGGTAGCGGAGACACAGATACGCAGTATTTT
TRBV28	TRBD1	.	TRBJ1-5	CASRSAGTVSQPQHF	TGTGCCAGCAGGTCCGCCGGGACAGTCTCTCAGCCCCAGCATTTT